These 5 T cell receptor beta chains originate from one sample sequenced in a study of control samples from healthy donors and cancer patients. Generated by immunoSEQ multiplex PCR, the TCRdb table keeps only in-frame clones and is missing some. In the table there are around 180,000 clones, almost 90% of which are singletons. The specimen was blood. These receptors all come from a woman aged 30 to 39 in good health.

The V and J genes are TRBV19 and TRBJ2-3; TRBD1 matches at 8 bases. There are 15 residues in the CDR3. The ends lost 7 bases at V and 2 bases at J; junction bases unmatched: 8. Per germline, CDR1 LNHDA and CDR2 SQIVND (reference sequence). The DNA for the CDR3 is TGTGCCAGTACCGACAGGGGATATTTCACAGATACGCAGTATTTT. Translating it yields CASTDRGYFTDTQYF.

In this sample, this clone turned up many times. This chain joins TRBV7-2 and TRBJ2-1; 8 nucleotides agree with TRBD1. The germline CDR1 and CDR2 sequences are SGHTA and FQGNSA. This CDR3 has 19 residues. Trimming at V came to 0 bases and at J to 9 bases, leaving 19 bases not matched to a gene. CDR3 loop: CASSLAHYPKDRVKGEQFF. CDR3 DNA: TGTGCCAGCAGCTTAGCGCATTACCCTAAGGACAGGGTAAAGGGTGAGCAGTTCTTC.

The V call is TRBV7-8, the J call TRBJ1-3, with 9 bases identical to TRBD1. J was trimmed by 8 bases and V by 4 bases; bases with no gene match: 12. The CDR3 runs to 16 residues. The germline gives CDR1 SGHVS, CDR2 FQNEAQ. CDR3: CASSSQGAREGDTIYF. The CDR3 DNA reads TGTGCCAGCAGCTCACAGGGGGCGCGGGAAGGAGACACCATATATTTT.

V and J are TRBV19 and TRBJ1-1; TRBD1 matches at 7 bases. This CDR3 is built from 16 residues. Germline values: CDR1 LNHDA, CDR2 SQIVND (reference sequence). The V segment lost 5 bases and the J segment 3 bases; nucleotides outside the gene matches: 12. CDR3 DNA sequence: TGTGCCAGTAGTCGCAGGGGGTATTCTGTCGACACTGAAGCTTTCTTT. Protein: CASSRRGYSVDTEAFF.

J is TRBJ1-3 and V is TRBV2; D may be TRBD1 (6 bases). CDR3 size: 16 residues. V was clipped by 7 bases and J by 4 bases, with 20 bases between them. Germline V gene data show CDR1 as SNHLY and CDR2 as FYNNEI. The CDR3 reads CASTGRSGARGNTIYF. DNA of the CDR3: TGTGCCAGCACTGGTCGGTCAGGGGCGAGGGGAAACACCATATATTTT.